The 17 T cell receptor beta chains listed next were all sequenced from one sample in a study of T-cell reconstitution after alpha-beta-depleted transplantation in children (TCRdb year 2016). Library generation was performed with PCR. The sample was run on an Illumina HiSeq 2500. To normalize quantification of the TCRbeta repertoire, the TCR libraries were built with molecular barcoding that relied on unique molecular identifiers. The public reads were run again by TCRdb, first through fastp at Q25 and then through MiXCR, and only productive beta chains were kept. Rows with one shared CDR3 protein collapse into an entry with the most common genes and DNA. The sample data list roughly 300,000 distinct CDR3 sequences, and around a tenth of these were observed just once. The ten most abundant clones make up approximately 2.3% of the sample. Material: PBMCs from the stem cell graft donor, obtained from the stem cell graft. These TCRs come from a human donor who donated a stem cell graft to a child with acute lymphoblastic leukemia.

This clonotype was counted ten times or more. The chain has TRBV7-2 and TRBJ2-7; 8 bases agree with TRBD2. Germline values: CDR1 SGHTA, CDR2 FQGNSA. The CDR3 spans 15 residues. The ends lost 5 bases at V and 0 bases at J; junction bases unmatched: 6. The CDR3 region is CASSLIAGSSYEQYF. As DNA, the CDR3 is TGTGCCAGCAGCCTAATAGCGGGGAGCTCCTACGAGCAGTACTTC.

This CDR3 reads CASSIQGAPYNEQFF. As DNA, the CDR3 is TGTGCCAGCAGCATACAGGGGGCCCCCTACAATGAGCAGTTCTTC. The chain employs TRBV7-2 and TRBJ2-1; 9 bases are shared with TRBD1. The CDR3 has 15 amino acids. V was pared by 5 bases and J by 2 bases, with 4 bases of the junction left unmatched. In germline, CDR1 is SGHTA, CDR2 FQGNSA.

The sample holds a few counts of this clonotype. V usage is TRBV11-2 and J usage is TRBJ2-1; D gene unclear. Trimming took off 6 bases at V and 8 bases at J, with 26 bases between the two ends. The CDR3 spans 17 residues. Germline assignment: CDR1 SGHAT and CDR2 FQNNGV. The CDR3 sequence: CASSHGVSLLLRDEQFF. The CDR3 DNA follows: TGTGCCAGCAGTCACGGCGTTTCCCTACTACTACGCGATGAGCAGTTCTTC.

This clonotype was observed at least ten times. CDR3 protein: CASSRNTGVGETQYF. The CDR3 bases are TGTGCCAGCAGCCGTAACACAGGGGTAGGGGAGACCCAGTACTTC. The chain links TRBV9 to TRBJ2-5, with 7 bases that match TRBD1. Per germline, CDR1 SGDLS and CDR2 YYNGEE. V dropped 4 bases and J dropped 5; count of bases not matched to a gene: 11. The CDR3 extends over 15 amino acids.

This clonotype was detected only a few times. The chain joins TRBV5-1 to TRBJ2-3, with 13 bases identical to TRBD2. J was trimmed by 5 bases and V by 3 bases; bases with no gene match: 12. The germline V gene has CDR1 SGHRS and CDR2 YFSETQ. The length of the CDR3 is 18 residues. CDR3 sequence reads: CASSWGVRTSGSGDTQYF. The CDR3 nucleotides are TGCGCCAGCAGCTGGGGGGTAAGGACTAGCGGGAGTGGAGATACGCAGTATTTT.

The gene calls are TRBV5-1 and TRBJ2-5; 9 nucleotides agree with TRBD1. From germline, CDR1 is SGHRS and CDR2 YFSETQ. The CDR3 consists of 15 residues. V was pared by 4 bases and J by 2 bases, with 6 bases of the junction left unmatched. The DNA for the CDR3 is TGCGCCAGCAGCCAAGGGGACAGGGAACAAGAGACCCAGTACTTC. Protein product: CASSQGDREQETQYF.

This clonotype showed up just a few times. The chain has TRBV7-9 and TRBJ2-7; either TRBD1 or TRBD2 may fit D (5 bases each). Germline V lookup: CDR1 SEHNR, CDR2 FQNEAQ (reference sequence). The CDR3 is 13 residues long. V lost 6 bases and J lost 3, with 12 bases in between. CDR3 DNA sequence: TGTGCCAGCAGAAGGGACGGAGTCTACGAGCAGTACTTC. Protein product: CASRRDGVYEQYF.

This clonotype has a handful of counts. The rearrangement joins TRBV29-1 to TRBJ2-1, with D possibly matching TRBD2 (6 bases). CDR1 is SQVTM, CDR2 ANQGSEA, per germline. The V gene lost 1 base and the J gene lost 0 bases, with 13 bases spanning the gap. The CDR3 loop spans 16 amino acids. The CDR3 region is CSVEAQGTFSYNEQFF. The CDR3 bases are TGCAGCGTTGAAGCCCAAGGGACTTTCTCCTACAATGAGCAGTTCTTC.

This rearrangement joins TRBV21-1 to TRBJ2-5; TRBD2 is taken as the D call from the table, unchecked against the DNA. TRBV21-1 is flagged as a pseudogene. CDR3 length equals 17 residues. CDR3 coding DNA: TGTGCCAGCAGCAAACCTAGAACAGCAGGGCCACAAGAGACCCAGTACTTC. Translating gives CASSKPRTAGPQETQYF.

The gene calls are TRBV20-1 and TRBJ2-1; D perhaps matches TRBD1 (6 bases). CDR1 and CDR2 (germline): DFQATT, SNEGSKA (reference sequence). The CDR3 contains 14 residues. Trimming removed 4 bases at V and 0 bases at J, with 10 bases between. The CDR3 DNA reads TGCAGTGCTATCACAGGGAGCTCCTACAATGAGCAGTTCTTC. Residues: CSAITGSSYNEQFF.

This clonotype was detected a few times. The chain employs TRBV24-1 and TRBJ2-1, with D perhaps matching TRBD2 (7 bases). The ends were cut back, 4 bases at V and 7 bases at J, with 16 bases in the middle. The germline V gene has CDR1 KGHDR and CDR2 SFDVKD. The CDR3 loop spans 15 amino acids. This chain's CDR3 is CATSDRGARPNEQFF. The CDR3, as DNA: TGTGCCACCAGTGACCGGGGGGCGCGTCCAAATGAGCAGTTCTTC.

This clonotype turned up a few times. The chain joins TRBV5-1 to TRBJ2-7, with TRBD1 matching 9 bases. The V gene end was trimmed by 5 bases and the J gene end by 0 bases; junction bases not matched to a gene: 6. This CDR3 is 15 amino acids long. The germline V gene has CDR1 SGHRS and CDR2 YFSETQ. The CDR3: CASSWDRAASYEQYF. CDR3 nucleotide sequence: TGCGCCAGCAGTTGGGACAGGGCGGCCTCCTACGAGCAGTACTTC.

V usage is TRBV6-2 or TRBV6-3 and J usage is TRBJ2-1; 9 bases map to TRBD2. The CDR3 sequence is 16 residues long. J lost 5 bases, V lost 2 bases, and 7 bases had no gene match. Germline assignment: CDR1 MNHEY and CDR2 SVGEGT. This chain's CDR3 is CASSYRTTSGNNEQFF. The CDR3 nucleotides read TGTGCCAGCAGTTACCGCACGACTAGCGGAAACAATGAGCAGTTCTTC.

About this clonotype: A much larger clonotype is one base distant, so this may be a read error. The gene calls are TRBV7-2 and TRBJ2-1; D not resolved. Germline CDR1 is SGHTA and CDR2 is FQGNSA. There are 15 residues in the CDR3. The CDR3 DNA is TGTGCCAGCAGCTTAGACGTGGCCCCCTACAATGACCAGTTCTTC. It encodes CASSLDVAPYNDQFF.

This clonotype was seen more than once but under ten times. The chain links TRBV5-1 to TRBJ2-1, with 16 positions matching TRBD2. The ends lost 4 bases at V and 3 bases at J; junction bases unmatched: 7. CDR1 SGHRS and CDR2 YFSETQ come from the germline V gene. There are 18 residues in the CDR3. The CDR3 sequence is CASSPGLAGGPGYNEQFF. Here the CDR3 DNA reads TGCGCCAGCAGCCCGGGACTAGCGGGAGGGCCGGGCTACAATGAGCAGTTCTTC.

This rearrangement joins TRBV7-2 to TRBJ2-3; TRBD2 matches 9 bases. The CDR3 is 17 residues long. Losses at the gene ends were 5 bases for V and 0 bases for J; bases not matched to a gene: 9. CDR1 and CDR2 from the germline V gene are SGHTA and FQGNSA. The CDR3 region has the DNA TGTGCCAGCAGCCATACCTTAGCGGGAGCGAGCACAGATACGCAGTATTTT. It is translated as CASSHTLAGASTDTQYF.

This clonotype was detected a few times. The J gene is TRBJ2-7, the V gene TRBV4-3, with a possible D match to TRBD2 (6 bases). The length of the CDR3 is 15 residues. Trimming took 1 base from V and 0 from J, leaving 10 bases between them. Per the germline V gene, CDR1 is LGHNA and CDR2 is YSLEER. DNA for the CDR3: TGCGCCAGCAGCCAAGTAGCGGTAAGCTCCTACGAGCAGTACTTC. Translation: CASSQVAVSSYEQYF.